This TCR beta chain was captured in a study of Graves' ophthalmopathy and Graves' hyperthyroidism. Study results and limitations: Ophthalmopathy progression cases were predicted by the model with roughly 70% sensitivity and 72.22% specificity. Classification of ophthalmopathy versus stable hyperthyroidism by a 13-signature model yielded 85% to 90% sensitivity and around 81% specificity.

The CDR3 is made up of 14 amino acids. Trimming removed 7 bases from V and 3 bases from J; junction bases left unmatched: 9. CDR1 and CDR2 from the germline V gene are GTSNPN and SVGIG (reference sequence). Investigators amplified TCR beta CDR3 regions from RNA transcripts. RT-PCR with HTBI primers came first, then second-round multiplex PCR. TCRdb called the multiplex PCR reads again in MiXCR, with one record for every CDR3 protein. Here the sample spans approximately 500,000 distinct CDR3 sequences, approximately 14% being singletons. This clonotype was picked up a small number of times. What it binds is not known. The authors used Ficoll-Paque density gradient centrifugation to separate PBMCs. The input was 8.5 to 10 ml of fresh peripheral blood.

The sample consisted of blood. The receptor was isolated from a woman aged 25 to 39 with Graves' ophthalmopathy. The chain has TRBV30 and TRBJ2-7, with 10 nucleotides matching TRBD1. The CDR3 spells CALERWTGGYEQYF. In DNA, the CDR3 is TGTGCCTTGGAGAGGTGGACAGGGGGCTACGAGCAGTACTTC.